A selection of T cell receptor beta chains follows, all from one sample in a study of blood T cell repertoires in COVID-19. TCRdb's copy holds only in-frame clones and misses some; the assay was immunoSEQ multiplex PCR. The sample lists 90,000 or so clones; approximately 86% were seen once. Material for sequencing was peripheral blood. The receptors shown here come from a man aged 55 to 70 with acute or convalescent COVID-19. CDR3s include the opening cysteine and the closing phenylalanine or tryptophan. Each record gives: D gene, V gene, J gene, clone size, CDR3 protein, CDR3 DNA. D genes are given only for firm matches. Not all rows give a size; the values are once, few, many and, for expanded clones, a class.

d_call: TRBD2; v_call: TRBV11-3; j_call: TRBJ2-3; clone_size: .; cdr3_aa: CASSLGTSGSTDTQYF; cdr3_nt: TGTGCCAGCAGCTTAGGGACTAGCGGCAGCACAGATACGCAGTATTTT
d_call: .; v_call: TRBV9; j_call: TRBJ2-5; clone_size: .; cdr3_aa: CASREADSETQYF; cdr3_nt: TGTGCCAGCAGAGAAGCGGACTCAGAGACCCAGTACTTC
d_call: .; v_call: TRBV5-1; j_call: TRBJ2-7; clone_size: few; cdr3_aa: CASSLVQGSYEQYF; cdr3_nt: TGCGCCAGCAGCTTGGTCCAGGGATCCTACGAGCAGTACTTC
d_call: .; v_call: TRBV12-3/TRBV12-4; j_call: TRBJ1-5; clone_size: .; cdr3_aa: CASRSAQVGPQHF; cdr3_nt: TGTGCCAGCCGCAGCGCACAGGTCGGGCCCCAGCATTTT
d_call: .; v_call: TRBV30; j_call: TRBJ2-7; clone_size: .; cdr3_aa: CACGPRGLFWQYF; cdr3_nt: TGTGCCTGTGGACCAAGGGGGTTATTTTGGCAGTACTTC
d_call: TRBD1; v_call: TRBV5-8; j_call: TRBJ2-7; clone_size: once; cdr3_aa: CASSLDQGVGNEQYF; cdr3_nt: TGTGCCAGCAGCTTGGACCAGGGGGTCGGGAACGAGCAGTACTTC
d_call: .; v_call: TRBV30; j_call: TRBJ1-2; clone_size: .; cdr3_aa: CAWSAERARGGYTF; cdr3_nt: TGTGCCTGGAGTGCTGAACGGGCCAGGGGTGGCTACACCTTC
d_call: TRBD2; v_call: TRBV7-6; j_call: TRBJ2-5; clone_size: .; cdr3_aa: CASSLGGGAFETQYF; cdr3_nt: TGTGCCAGCAGCTTAGGCGGGGGGGCATTTGAGACCCAGTACTTC
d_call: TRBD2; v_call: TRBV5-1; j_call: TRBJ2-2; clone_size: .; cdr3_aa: CASSPMVSGRAAGELFF; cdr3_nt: TGCGCCAGCAGCCCAATGGTTAGCGGGAGGGCCGCCGGGGAGCTGTTTTTT
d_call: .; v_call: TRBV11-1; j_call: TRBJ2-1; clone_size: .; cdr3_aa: CASSLGSQTGNWQFF; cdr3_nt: TGTGCCAGCAGCTTAGGTTCTCAAACAGGGAACTGGCAGTTCTTC
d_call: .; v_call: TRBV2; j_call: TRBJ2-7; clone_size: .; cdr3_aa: CASSAGYYEQYF; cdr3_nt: TGTGCCAGCAGTGCAGGCTACTACGAGCAGTACTTC
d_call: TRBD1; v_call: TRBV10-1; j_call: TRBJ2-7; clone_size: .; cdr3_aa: CASSEFAAGGAEQYF; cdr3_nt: TGCGCCAGCAGTGAGTTTGCGGCAGGGGGCGCCGAGCAGTACTTC
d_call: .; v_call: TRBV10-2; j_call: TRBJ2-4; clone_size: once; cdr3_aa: CASSDRQEINIQYF; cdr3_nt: TGCGCCAGCAGTGACCGACAGGAGATAAACATTCAGTACTTC
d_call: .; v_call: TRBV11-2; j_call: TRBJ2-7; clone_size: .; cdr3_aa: CASSTGLGPLYEQYF; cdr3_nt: TGTGCCAGCAGTACCGGACTGGGCCCCCTCTACGAGCAGTACTTC
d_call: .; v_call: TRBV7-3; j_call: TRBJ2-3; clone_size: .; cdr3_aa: CASSSELAPGTDTQYF; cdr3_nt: TGTGCCAGCAGCTCGGAACTAGCTCCGGGCACAGATACGCAGTATTTT
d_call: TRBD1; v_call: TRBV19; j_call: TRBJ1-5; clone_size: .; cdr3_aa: CASSEQTGERQPQHF; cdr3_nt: TGTGCCAGTAGCGAACAAACAGGGGAGCGTCAGCCCCAGCATTTT
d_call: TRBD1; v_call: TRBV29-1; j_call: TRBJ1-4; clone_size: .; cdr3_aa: CSVEVQGGEKLFF; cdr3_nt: TGCAGCGTTGAAGTTCAGGGGGGCGAAAAACTGTTTTTT
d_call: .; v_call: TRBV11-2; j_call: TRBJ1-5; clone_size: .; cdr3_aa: CASSGQPNQPQHF; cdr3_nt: TGTGCCAGCAGCGGACAGCCAAATCAGCCCCAGCATTTT
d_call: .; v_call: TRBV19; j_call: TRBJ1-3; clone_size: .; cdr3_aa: CASTEGPVSSGNTIYF; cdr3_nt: TGTGCCAGTACCGAGGGCCCGGTGAGCTCTGGAAACACCATATATTTT
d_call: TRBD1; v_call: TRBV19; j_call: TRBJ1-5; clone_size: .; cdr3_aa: CASSISTGGFGQPQHF; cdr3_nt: TGTGCCAGTAGTATCTCGACAGGGGGCTTCGGTCAGCCCCAGCATTTT
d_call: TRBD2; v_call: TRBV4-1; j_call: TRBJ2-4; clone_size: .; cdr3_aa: CASSQEGTSGSWAKNIQYF; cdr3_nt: TGCGCCAGCAGCCAAGAAGGGACTAGCGGGAGCTGGGCCAAAAACATTCAGTACTTC
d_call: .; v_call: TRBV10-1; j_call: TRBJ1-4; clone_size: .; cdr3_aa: CASSDGGANEKLFF; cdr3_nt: TGCGCCAGCAGTGACGGGGGAGCTAATGAAAAACTGTTTTTT
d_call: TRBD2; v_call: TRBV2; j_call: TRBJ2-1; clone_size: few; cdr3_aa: CASSELVGGDYNEQFF; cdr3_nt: TGTGCCAGCAGTGAATTGGTCGGGGGGGACTACAATGAGCAGTTCTTC
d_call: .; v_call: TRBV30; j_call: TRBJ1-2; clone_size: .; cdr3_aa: CAWTKTGIGYTF; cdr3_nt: TGTGCCTGGACCAAAACAGGGATCGGCTACACCTTC
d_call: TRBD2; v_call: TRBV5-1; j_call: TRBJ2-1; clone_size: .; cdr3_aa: CASSLSTSGGANEQFF; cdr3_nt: TGCGCCAGCAGCTTGTCAACTAGCGGGGGGGCCAATGAGCAGTTCTTC
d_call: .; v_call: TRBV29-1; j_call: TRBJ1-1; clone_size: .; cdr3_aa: CSGSAGLGNTEAFF; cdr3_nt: TGCAGCGGCTCCGCGGGACTCGGGAACACTGAAGCTTTCTTT
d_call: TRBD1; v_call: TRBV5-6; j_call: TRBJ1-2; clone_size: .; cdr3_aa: CASSPGQGAYGYTF; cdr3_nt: TGTGCCAGCAGCCCCGGGCAGGGGGCTTATGGCTACACCTTC
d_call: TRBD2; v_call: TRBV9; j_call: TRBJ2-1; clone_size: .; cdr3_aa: CASSGTSGSFGNNEQFF; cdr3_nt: TGTGCCAGCAGCGGCACTAGCGGGAGTTTTGGTAACAATGAGCAGTTCTTC
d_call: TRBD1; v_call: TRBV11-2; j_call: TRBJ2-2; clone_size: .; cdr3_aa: CASSLRGRTGELFF; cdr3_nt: TGTGCCAGCAGCTTAAGGGGGCGCACCGGGGAGCTGTTTTTT
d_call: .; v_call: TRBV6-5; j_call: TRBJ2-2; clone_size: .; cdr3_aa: CASSWGTSNTGELFF; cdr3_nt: TGTGCCAGCAGTTGGGGGACATCGAACACCGGGGAGCTGTTTTTT
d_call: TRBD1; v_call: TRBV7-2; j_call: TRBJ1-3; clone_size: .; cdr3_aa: CASSWGQLSGNTIYF; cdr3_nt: TGTGCCAGCAGCTGGGGACAGCTCTCTGGAAACACCATATATTTT
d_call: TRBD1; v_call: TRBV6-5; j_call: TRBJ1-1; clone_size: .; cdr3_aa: CATQDRANTEAFF; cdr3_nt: TGTGCCACCCAGGACAGGGCGAACACTGAAGCTTTCTTT
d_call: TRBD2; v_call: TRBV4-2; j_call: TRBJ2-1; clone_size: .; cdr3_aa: CASSLSPKTSGSSYNEQFF; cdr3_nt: TGTGCCAGCAGCCTATCACCAAAGACTAGCGGGAGTTCCTACAATGAGCAGTTCTTC
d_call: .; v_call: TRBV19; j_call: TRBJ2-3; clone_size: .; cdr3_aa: CASSIWGSGHTDTQYF; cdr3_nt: TGTGCCAGTAGTATATGGGGTAGCGGCCACACAGATACGCAGTATTTT
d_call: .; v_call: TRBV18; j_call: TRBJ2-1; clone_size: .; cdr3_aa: CASSPGPSYNEQFF; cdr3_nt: TGTGCCAGCTCACCCGGTCCCTCCTACAATGAGCAGTTCTTC